The 2 T cell receptor beta chains below all came from one sample that was sequenced in a study of metastatic and nonmetastatic thyroid tumors. Through MiXCR, TCRdb re-clonotyped the PCR reads. The sample shows 20,000 to 25,000 clones, roughly a quarter of them seen only once. Patients had received no treatment of any kind before thyroid surgery. Input material: tumor tissue. Source of these receptors: a male donor with papillary thyroid cancer or a benign thyroid nodule (not recorded which). Some clones in this sample may be carry-over from other donors' samples.

In its sample, this clone was seen a few times. The rearrangement joins TRBV28 to TRBJ2-7; TRBD2 is a possible D gene (6 bases). The CDR3 totals 15 residues. Trimming pared 8 bases from V and 6 bases from J, leaving 23 bases between. In germline, CDR1 is MDHEN, CDR2 SYDVKM. The CDR3 nucleotides read TGTGCCAGCGGTCAAGGAAGGACTATGATCTCCGAGCAGTACTTC. Protein product: CASGQGRTMISEQYF.

This clone showed up many times. The chain's CDR3 is CASSSQGVYGYTF. The CDR3 coding sequence is TGTGCCAGCAGCTCCCAGGGGGTGTATGGCTACACCTTC. The gene calls are TRBV7-2 and TRBJ1-2; 7 bases agree with TRBD1. From germline, CDR1 is SGHTA and CDR2 FQGNSA. V shed 4 bases and J 5 bases; nucleotides not matched to a gene: 4. This CDR3 contains 13 residues.